This T cell receptor (beta chain) came from a study of blood T cell dynamics during melanoma immunotherapy. Whole-study findings and limits: Cell-free DNA CDR3 sequences most resembled the immune-effector CD8+ subset, which was also most clonal.

Comments on this clone: Its antigen remains unknown.

Trimming removed 1 base from V and 7 bases from J, with 8 bases in between. CDR3 size: 11 residues. The germline gives CDR1 SQVTM, CDR2 ANQGSEA. The method was immunoSEQ multiplex PCR; TCRdb's version includes in-frame clones alone and lacks a portion of them. The repertoire holds 15,000 to 20,000 clones, with approximately 94% as singletons. As to time point: week 3, after first cycle of checkpoint inhibitor. Sampling occurred pretreatment (T0) and at week 3 (W3), after cycle one of checkpoint blockade. This material consisted of effector memory CD8+ T cells from blood, taken from a patient treated with checkpoint blockade. The chain combines TRBV29-1 with TRBJ2-7; D gene uncertain. This TCR derives from a human donor with melanoma. DNA for the CDR3: TGCAGCGTTGAAGTCGGGCTAGAGCAGTACTTC. Its protein product is CSVEVGLEQYF.